The clone carrying this TCR beta chain came up many times. Antigen: not known. The record originates from a study of CD8 T cells in ankylosing spondylitis. Findings and limits, study-wide: Among TCR beta sequences, a motif of roughly 8 highly homologous variants appeared characteristic of ankylosing spondylitis blood.

For TCR beta, libraries came from quantitative 5'-RACE with molecular barcodes. TCRdb analysed the 5' RACE reads with MiXCR anew, one entry per CDR3 protein. This sample yields about 160,000 distinct CDR3 sequences, of which around 8.9% are seen a single time; about 14% belongs to the top ten. With 0 bases removed from V and 5 bases from J, the gap between germline ends came to 4 bases. Germline loops: CDR1 SGDLS, CDR2 YYNGEE. The CDR3 sequence is 12 residues long. The chain employs TRBV9 and TRBJ2-3; the D is unclear. Sample: blood, either unsorted or a sorted T cell fraction (not recorded which). The sequence was collected from a female donor with ankylosing spondylitis or in good health (not recorded which). The CDR3 region has the DNA TGTGCCAGCAGCGTAGGAGGAGATACGCAGTATTTT. It is translated as CASSVGGDTQYF.